Listed below are T cell receptor beta chains from one sample, sequenced in a study of blood T cell repertoires in COVID-19. Profiled with immunoSEQ multiplex PCR; TCRdb holds only in-frame clones, not every one. Of 95,000 to 100,000 clones listed, 90% to 95% are singletons. Sequencing used peripheral blood. Every receptor here comes from a man aged 50 or older with acute or convalescent COVID-19. The CDR3 runs from the conserved cysteine through the conserved F or W. Fields, in order: J gene, CDR3 length, D gene, clone size, V gene, CDR3 DNA, CDR3 protein. D genes are given only for firm matches. For some rows the clone size is stated as once, few or many, or as a class when expanded; others skip it.

>TRBJ2-5|15|TRBD1|.|TRBV7-8
TGTGCCACACGGGTACAGGGGGCAGCGGGGGAGACCCAGTACTTC
CATRVQGAAGETQYF
>TRBJ1-6|17|TRBD1|.|TRBV5-1
TGCGCCAGCAGCTTGGTCTTTTTACGACAGGGAGGTTCACCCCTCCACTTT
CASSLVFLRQGGSPLHF
>TRBJ1-2|16|TRBD1|.|TRBV5-4
TGTGCCAGCAGCACGGCAGTGGGGAAGGGGGCGAATGGCTACACCTTC
CASSTAVGKGANGYTF
>TRBJ1-4|14|.|.|TRBV2
TGTGCCAGCAGGGCGGGTCCCGAACGCGAAAAACTGTTTTTT
CASRAGPEREKLFF
>TRBJ2-7|15|TRBD1|once|TRBV3-1/TRBV3-2
TGTGCCAGCAGCTCTAAGACAGGGAGATCTTACGAGCAGTACTTC
CASSSKTGRSYEQYF
>TRBJ2-7|14|.|.|TRBV19
TGTGCCAGTAGGACTACCTCCAGGGGCTACGAGCAGTACTTC
CASRTTSRGYEQYF
>TRBJ1-2|16|.|.|TRBV19
TGTGCCAGTAGTATAGATCATTGGAGGGACGGCCGTGGCTACACCTTC
CASSIDHWRDGRGYTF
>TRBJ1-1|13|TRBD1|.|TRBV7-3
TGTGCCAGCAGCTATGGGGGACAGACTGAAGCTTTCTTT
CASSYGGQTEAFF
>TRBJ2-1|15|.|.|TRBV6-5
TGTGCCAGCAGTTACGGATTGGCGGCTCAAAATGAGCAGTTCTTC
CASSYGLAAQNEQFF
>TRBJ2-7|13|.|.|TRBV3-1/TRBV3-2
TGTGCCAGCAGCCAAGTGGAGGGGTACGAGCAGTACTTC
CASSQVEGYEQYF
>TRBJ1-4|14|.|.|TRBV6-5
TGTGCCAGCAGGGGGGCAGGACCTAATGAAAAACTGTTTTTT
CASRGAGPNEKLFF
>TRBJ2-1|14|.|.|TRBV21-1
TGTGCCAGCAGCATAACAGGGTCCTACAATGAGCAGTTCTTC
CASSITGSYNEQFF
>TRBJ1-2|15|TRBD1|once|TRBV6-5
TGTGCCAGCACCAGGGGGGCCCCAGGTACCTCTGGCTACACCTTC
CASTRGAPGTSGYTF
>TRBJ1-2|13|.|.|TRBV30
TGTGCCTGGAGTGTACTTTGGGAGGATGGCTACACCTTC
CAWSVLWEDGYTF
>TRBJ1-2|14|.|.|TRBV6-5
TGTGCCAGCAGTTACTCAGGGGAAGGCTATGGCTACACCTTC
CASSYSGEGYGYTF
>TRBJ1-1|12|.|.|TRBV7-9
TGTGCCAGCAGCCCCAGGGACACTGAAGCTTTCTTT
CASSPRDTEAFF
>TRBJ1-5|14|.|.|TRBV2
TGTGCCAGCAGTGAAATAGGGGATGGCCAGCCCCAGCATTTT
CASSEIGDGQPQHF
>TRBJ2-2|14|.|few|TRBV7-9
TGTGCCAGCAGCTTAGCAGGGGGCACCGGGGAGCTGTTTTTT
CASSLAGGTGELFF
>TRBJ2-1|16|TRBD2|.|TRBV5-8
TGTGCCAGCAGCCCCTTGGACGGGGGGGCATTGACTGAGCAGTTCTTC
CASSPLDGGALTEQFF
>TRBJ2-2|12|.|.|TRBV9
TGTGCCAGCAGCGTTAGCGCCGGGGAGCTGTTTTTT
CASSVSAGELFF
>TRBJ1-5|12|.|.|TRBV12-3/TRBV12-4
TGTGCCAGCAGTCCGGGTGAGGAGCCCCAGCATTTT
CASSPGEEPQHF
>TRBJ2-7|11|.|once|TRBV6-5
TGTGCCAGCGCTGACAGAGGCGAGCAGTACTTC
CASADRGEQYF
>TRBJ2-5|14|.|.|TRBV28
TGTGCCAGCAGGGGGGCGACGGTTCAGGAGACCCAGTACTTC
CASRGATVQETQYF
>TRBJ2-5|16|.|.|TRBV12-5
TGTGCTAGTGGTTTGGCCTCGGCCACCGGGGGAGAGACCCAGTACTTC
CASGLASATGGETQYF
>TRBJ2-2|11|.|.|TRBV19
TGTGCCAGTCGGTTGGCCGGGGAGCTGTTTTTT
CASRLAGELFF
>TRBJ2-5|14|TRBD2|.|TRBV6-6
TGTGCCAGCAGTTACCGTACTAGCGGCGGGACCCAGTACTTC
CASSYRTSGGTQYF
>TRBJ2-3|16|TRBD2|.|TRBV28
TGTGCCAGCAGTGGGGGGCTAGCGGGAACCACAGATACGCAGTATTTT
CASSGGLAGTTDTQYF
>TRBJ1-4|12|.|.|TRBV7-2
TGTGCCAGCAGCCGGGTGGGTGAAAAACTGTTTTTT
CASSRVGEKLFF
>TRBJ2-2|15|TRBD2|.|TRBV7-6
TGTGCCAGCAGCCAGGGACTAGCGGGGACCGGGGAGCTGTTTTTT
CASSQGLAGTGELFF
>TRBJ1-2|14|TRBD1|.|TRBV14
TGTGCCAGCAGCCCCCAGGGGGGCTACTATGGCTACACCTTC
CASSPQGGYYGYTF
>TRBJ2-5|15|.|.|TRBV5-1
TGCGCCAGCAGCTTGGCCCCTTTCGGCCAAGAGACCCAGTACTTC
CASSLAPFGQETQYF
>TRBJ2-5|15|.|.|TRBV28
TGTGCCAGCAGTTTACGGGGAACCGGAGGGGAGACCCAGTACTTC
CASSLRGTGGETQYF
>TRBJ1-1|14|.|.|TRBV10-2
TGCGCCAGCAGTGAGGTACAGGGTTGGGGTGAAGCTTTCTTT
CASSEVQGWGEAFF
>TRBJ2-1|14|.|.|TRBV25-1
TGTGCCAGCAGTGAGTCAGGGGATGGAGGTGAGCAGTTCTTC
CASSESGDGGEQFF
>TRBJ1-1|12|.|.|TRBV3-1/TRBV3-2
TGTGCCAGCAGGCTAGAGAGCACTGAAGCTTTCTTT
CASRLESTEAFF
>TRBJ1-1|11|.|.|TRBV2
TGTGCCAAGCGTGAAAACACTGAAGCTTTCTTT
CAKRENTEAFF
>TRBJ1-4|13|.|.|TRBV4-2
TGTGCCAGCAGCCCCTACGGGGATGAAAAACTGTTTTTT
CASSPYGDEKLFF
>TRBJ1-6|16|TRBD1|.|TRBV12-5
TGTGCTAGTGGAAGGGACAGCAACTCCTATAATTCACCCCTCCACTTT
CASGRDSNSYNSPLHF
>TRBJ1-6|13|.|.|TRBV27
TGTGCCAGCAGTTATCGTGAGAATTCACCCCTCCACTTT
CASSYRENSPLHF